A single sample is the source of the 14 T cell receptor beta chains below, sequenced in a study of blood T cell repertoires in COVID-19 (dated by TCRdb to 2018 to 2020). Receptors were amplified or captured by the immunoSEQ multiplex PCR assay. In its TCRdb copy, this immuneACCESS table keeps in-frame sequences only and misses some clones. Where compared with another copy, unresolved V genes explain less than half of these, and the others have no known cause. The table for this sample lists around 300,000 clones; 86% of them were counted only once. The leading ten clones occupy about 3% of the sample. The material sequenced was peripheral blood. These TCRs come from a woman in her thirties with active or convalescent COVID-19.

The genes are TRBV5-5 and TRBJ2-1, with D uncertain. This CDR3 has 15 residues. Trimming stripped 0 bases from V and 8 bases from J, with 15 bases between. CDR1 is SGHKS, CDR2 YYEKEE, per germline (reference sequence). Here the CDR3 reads CASSLAVAPVYEQFF. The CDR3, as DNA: TGTGCCAGCAGCTTGGCCGTAGCCCCTGTCTATGAGCAGTTCTTC. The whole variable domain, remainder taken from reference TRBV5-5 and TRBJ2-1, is DAGVTQSPTHLIKTRGQQVTLRCSPISGHKSVSWYQQVLGQGPQFIFQYYEKEERGRGNFPDRFSARQFPNYSSELNVNALLLGDSALYLCASSLAVAPVYEQFFGPGTRLTVL.

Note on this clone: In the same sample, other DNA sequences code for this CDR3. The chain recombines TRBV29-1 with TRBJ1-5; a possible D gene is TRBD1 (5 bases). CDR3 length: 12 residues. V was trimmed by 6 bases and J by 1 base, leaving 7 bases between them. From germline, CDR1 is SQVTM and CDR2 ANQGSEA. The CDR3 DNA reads TGCAGCGTGGGGCAGAGCAATCAGCCCCAGCATTTT. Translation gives CSVGQSNQPQHF.

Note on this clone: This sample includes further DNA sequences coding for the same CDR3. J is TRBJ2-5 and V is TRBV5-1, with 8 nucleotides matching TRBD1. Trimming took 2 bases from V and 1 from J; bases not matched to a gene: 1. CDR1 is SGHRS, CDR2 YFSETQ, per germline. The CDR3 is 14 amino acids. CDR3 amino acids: CASSLTGGQETQYF. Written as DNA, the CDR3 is TGCGCCAGCAGCTTAACAGGGGGCCAAGAGACCCAGTACTTC.

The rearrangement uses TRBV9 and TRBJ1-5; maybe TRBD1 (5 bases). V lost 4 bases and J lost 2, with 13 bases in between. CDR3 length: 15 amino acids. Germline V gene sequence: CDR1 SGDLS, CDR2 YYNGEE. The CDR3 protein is CASSPRGDGNQPQHF. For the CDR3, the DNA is TGTGCCAGCAGCCCTCGGGGGGACGGCAATCAGCCCCAGCATTTT.

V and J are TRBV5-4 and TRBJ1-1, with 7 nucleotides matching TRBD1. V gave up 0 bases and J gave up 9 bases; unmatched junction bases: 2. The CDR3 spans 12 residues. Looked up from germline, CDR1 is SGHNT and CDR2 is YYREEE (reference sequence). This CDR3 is CASSLVQGQAFF. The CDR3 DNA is TGTGCCAGCAGCTTGGTACAGGGGCAAGCTTTCTTT.

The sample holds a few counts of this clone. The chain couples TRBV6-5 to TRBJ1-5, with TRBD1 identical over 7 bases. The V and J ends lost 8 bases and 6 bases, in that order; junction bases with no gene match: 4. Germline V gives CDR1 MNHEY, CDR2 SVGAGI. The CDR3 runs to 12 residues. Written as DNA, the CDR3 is TGTGCCAGCGACAGGGTAGGTCAGCCCCAGCATTTT. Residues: CASDRVGQPQHF.

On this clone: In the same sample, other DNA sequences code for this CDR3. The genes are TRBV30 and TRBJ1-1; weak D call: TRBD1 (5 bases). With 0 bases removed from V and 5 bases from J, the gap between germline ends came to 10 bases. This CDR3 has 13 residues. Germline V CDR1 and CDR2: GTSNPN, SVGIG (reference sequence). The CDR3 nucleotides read TGTGCCTGGAGTGTCGGCCAGGGAACTGAAGCTTTCTTT. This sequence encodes CAWSVGQGTEAFF.

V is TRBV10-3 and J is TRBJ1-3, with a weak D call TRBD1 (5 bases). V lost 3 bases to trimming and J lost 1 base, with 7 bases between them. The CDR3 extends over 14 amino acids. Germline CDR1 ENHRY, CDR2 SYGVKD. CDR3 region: CAISETGSGNTIYF. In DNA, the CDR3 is TGTGCCATCAGTGAAACAGGTTCTGGAAACACCATATATTTT.

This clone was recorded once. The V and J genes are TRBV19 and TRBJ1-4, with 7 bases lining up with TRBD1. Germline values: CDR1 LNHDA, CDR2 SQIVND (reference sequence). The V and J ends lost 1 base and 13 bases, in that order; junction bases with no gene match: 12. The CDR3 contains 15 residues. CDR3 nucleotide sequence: TGTGCCAGTAGTATAGGTCGGCAGGGGGTAGCAAGACTGTTTTTT. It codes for CASSIGRQGVARLFF.

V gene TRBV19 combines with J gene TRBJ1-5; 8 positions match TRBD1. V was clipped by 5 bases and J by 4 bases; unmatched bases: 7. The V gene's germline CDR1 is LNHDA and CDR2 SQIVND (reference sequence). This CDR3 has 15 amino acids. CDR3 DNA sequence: TGTGCCAGTAGTTCCCGGACAGGGCCTAATCAGCCCCAGCATTTT. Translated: CASSSRTGPNQPQHF.

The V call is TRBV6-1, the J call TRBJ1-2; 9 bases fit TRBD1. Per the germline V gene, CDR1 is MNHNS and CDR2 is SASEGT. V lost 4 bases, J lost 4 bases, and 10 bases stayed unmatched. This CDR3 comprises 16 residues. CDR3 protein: CASSAILRDRVYGYTF. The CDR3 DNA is TGTGCCAGCAGTGCAATCCTCCGGGACAGGGTCTATGGCTACACCTTC.

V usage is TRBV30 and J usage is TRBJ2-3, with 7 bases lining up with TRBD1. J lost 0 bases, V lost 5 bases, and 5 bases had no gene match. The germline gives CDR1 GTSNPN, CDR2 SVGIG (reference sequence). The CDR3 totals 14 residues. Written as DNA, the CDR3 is TGTGCCTGGGTCAAGGGGGCGAGCACAGATACGCAGTATTTT. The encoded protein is CAWVKGASTDTQYF.

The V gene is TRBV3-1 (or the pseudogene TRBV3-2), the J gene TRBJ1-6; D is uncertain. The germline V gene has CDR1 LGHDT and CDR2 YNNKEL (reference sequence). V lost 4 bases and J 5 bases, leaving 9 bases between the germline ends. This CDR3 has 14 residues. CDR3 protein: CASSRTSHNSPLHF. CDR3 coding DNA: TGTGCCAGCAGCCGCACATCTCATAATTCACCCCTCCACTTT.

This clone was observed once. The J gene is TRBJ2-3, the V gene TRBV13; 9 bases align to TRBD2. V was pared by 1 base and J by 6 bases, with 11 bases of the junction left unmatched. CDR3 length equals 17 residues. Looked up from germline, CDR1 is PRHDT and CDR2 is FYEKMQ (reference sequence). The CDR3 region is CASSLEGLAGGLDTQYF. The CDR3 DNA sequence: TGTGCCAGCAGCTTAGAGGGACTAGCAGGAGGTCTGGATACGCAGTATTTT.